This T cell receptor (beta chain) stems from a study of response to subunit inactivated influenza vaccine. In germline, CDR1 is SGHDN, CDR2 FVKESK. The CDR3 extends over 13 amino acids. The V and J ends lost 5 bases and 4 bases respectively, with 8 bases between them. In TCRdb, the RT-PCR reads were re-called with MiXCR into one record per CDR3 protein. The sample yields under 800,000 distinct CDR3 sequences, approximately 15% seen once. This clonotype was picked up a small number of times. Its antigen is still unknown. Whole-study findings and limits: After each seasonal influenza vaccination, few new T cells are recruited, the authors suggested.

Sequenced here: PBMCs from blood, sampled 14 to 15 days before vaccination. This clonotype was obtained from a man aged 50 to 60 who received an inactivated influenza vaccine. The V call is TRBV14, the J call TRBJ1-4; D gene uncertain. The CDR3 loop is CASSSRHNEKLFF. DNA of the CDR3: TGTGCCAGCAGCTCCCGACATAATGAAAAACTGTTTTTT.